This is a list of T cell receptor beta chains from one sample in a study of T cell changes during pregnancy in multiple sclerosis. Assay: immunoSEQ multiplex PCR; the TCRdb copy retains only in-frame clones and omits some. Of around 32,000 clones listed, roughly nine tenths were seen once; the top ten hold roughly 11%. The sequencing used CD8+ T cells from peripheral blood mononuclear cells, collected in the third trimester of pregnancy. These receptor sequences come from a female donor with multiple sclerosis, enrolled in a pregnancy study. Both conserved end residues are part of each CDR3. A D gene is named only where the DNA matches it firmly.

J,V,D,DNA,CDR3
TRBJ1-5,TRBV28,-,TGTGCCAGCAACCTAAAAAGAACTAATCAGCCCCAGCATTTT,CASNLKRTNQPQHF
TRBJ1-5,TRBV6-1,TRBD1,TGTGCCAGCAGTGAAGCAGGGGGCGCAGGCAATCAGCCCCAGCATTTT,CASSEAGGAGNQPQHF
TRBJ1-2,TRBV29-1,-,TGCAGCGTTGAAGGGGACACTCCTAACTATGGCTACACCTTC,CSVEGDTPNYGYTF
TRBJ2-1,TRBV15,TRBD1,TGTGCCACCTCCGGGACAGACAATGAGCAGTTCTTC,CATSGTDNEQFF
TRBJ1-2,TRBV7-2,-,TGTGCCAGCAGCTTAGACAGAAAATATGGCTACACCTTC,CASSLDRKYGYTF
TRBJ1-2,TRBV29-1,-,TGCAGCGCGGTAGGGAGGGACTATGGCTACACCTTC,CSAVGRDYGYTF
TRBJ1-2,TRBV9,-,TGTGCCAGCACTTTTTCAGGGAACTATGGCTACACCTTC,CASTFSGNYGYTF
TRBJ2-7,TRBV2,-,TGTGCCAGCTGGGACACGAAAGACTACGAGCAGTACTTC,CASWDTKDYEQYF
TRBJ1-1,TRBV5-1,-,TGCGCCAGCAGCTTGGCCCCGAACAGCTGGTCACCTGAAGCTTTCTTT,CASSLAPNSWSPEAFF
TRBJ2-1,TRBV10-3,TRBD2,TGTGCCATCAGTGAGCCCTTAGCGGGGCCCTCCTACAATGAGCAGTTCTTC,CAISEPLAGPSYNEQFF
TRBJ2-3,TRBV9,TRBD2,TGTGCCAGCAGCGTAGGGGGGGGACTCACAGATACGCAGTATTTT,CASSVGGGLTDTQYF
TRBJ2-1,TRBV19,TRBD2,TGTGCCAGTAGTATGGGGGGGACCTACAATGAGCAGTTCTTC,CASSMGGTYNEQFF
TRBJ1-6,TRBV6-4,-,TGTGCCAGCAGTTCCGGCCCGGGATATAATTCACCCCTCCACTTT,CASSSGPGYNSPLHF
TRBJ1-5,TRBV6-1,TRBD1,TGTGCCAGCAGTGAGCCCCGGACAGGGGGCAATCAGCCCCAGCATTTT,CASSEPRTGGNQPQHF